The rows below give T cell receptor beta chains drawn from one sample of a study of shared clonotypes between healthy human individuals. Data came from immunoSEQ multiplex PCR; TCRdb stores just in-frame clones and leaves some out. Of around 2.5 million clones in the sample, over 85% were seen once. Sequences were obtained from naive CD4+ T cells from PBMCs. All receptors come from a man aged 18 to 29 in good health. Some clones in this sample may be carry-over from other donors' samples. CDR3s include the opening cysteine and the closing phenylalanine or tryptophan. Fields, in order: clone size, J gene, V gene, D gene, CDR3 DNA, CDR3 protein. The D gene is left open where the match is weak. Part of the rows lack a size; the others show once, few, many or a class for expanded clones.

clone size: -
J gene: TRBJ2-5
V gene: TRBV30
D gene: -
CDR3 DNA: TGTGCCTGGAGTACGGGGGAGACCCAGTACTTC
CDR3 protein: CAWSTGETQYF

clone size: -
J gene: TRBJ1-4
V gene: TRBV6-5
D gene: TRBD1
CDR3 DNA: TGTGCCAGCAGCAAGACAGGGGTATTTGCGAAACTGTTTTTT
CDR3 protein: CASSKTGVFAKLFF

clone size: once
J gene: TRBJ1-3
V gene: TRBV7-9
D gene: -
CDR3 DNA: TGTGCCAGCAGCCCCCCCTCAGTTGGAAACACCATATATTTT
CDR3 protein: CASSPPSVGNTIYF

clone size: -
J gene: TRBJ2-1
V gene: TRBV7-3
D gene: TRBD2
CDR3 DNA: TGTGCCAGCAGCATTCTAGCGGGGCCCCTAGAAATAAATGAGCAGTTCTTC
CDR3 protein: CASSILAGPLEINEQFF

clone size: -
J gene: TRBJ2-7
V gene: TRBV2
D gene: TRBD1
CDR3 DNA: TGTGCCAGCAGTTCCACCGGGACAGTGAACTACGAGCAGTACTTC
CDR3 protein: CASSSTGTVNYEQYF

clone size: -
J gene: TRBJ1-2
V gene: TRBV7-3
D gene: -
CDR3 DNA: TGTGCCAGCAGCCCCGGGGAGGGGACAGGCTACACCTTC
CDR3 protein: CASSPGEGTGYTF

clone size: -
J gene: TRBJ1-4
V gene: TRBV18
D gene: -
CDR3 DNA: TGTGCCAGCTCACCGACAGTGGCTAATGAAAAACTGTTTTTT
CDR3 protein: CASSPTVANEKLFF

clone size: once
J gene: TRBJ2-7
V gene: TRBV7-2
D gene: -
CDR3 DNA: TGTGCCAGCAGCCTGACTTCGGGAAGCACCTACGAGCAGTACTTC
CDR3 protein: CASSLTSGSTYEQYF

clone size: once
J gene: TRBJ2-7
V gene: TRBV5-4
D gene: TRBD1
CDR3 DNA: TGTGCCAGCAGCACGAAGACAGGGGGAATCTACGAGCAGTACTTC
CDR3 protein: CASSTKTGGIYEQYF

clone size: -
J gene: TRBJ2-3
V gene: TRBV5-1
D gene: -
CDR3 DNA: TGCGCCAGCAGCCCGGGGTCAAAAGATACGCAGTATTTT
CDR3 protein: CASSPGSKDTQYF

clone size: once
J gene: TRBJ2-1
V gene: TRBV11-2
D gene: -
CDR3 DNA: TGTGCCAGCAGCCAAACCTTGGGAGAGCCACATGAGCAGTTCTTC
CDR3 protein: CASSQTLGEPHEQFF

clone size: once
J gene: TRBJ1-2
V gene: TRBV30
D gene: TRBD1
CDR3 DNA: TGTGCCTGGAGTGCCCTCTCTGGTGACAGGGATGGCTACACCTTC
CDR3 protein: CAWSALSGDRDGYTF

clone size: few
J gene: TRBJ2-1
V gene: TRBV30
D gene: -
CDR3 DNA: TGTGCCTGGAGTGTAGGCTTGTCCTACAATGAGCAGTTCTTC
CDR3 protein: CAWSVGLSYNEQFF

clone size: -
J gene: TRBJ2-5
V gene: TRBV29-1
D gene: TRBD1
CDR3 DNA: TGCAGCGTTGCAGGGGGCGAGGAGACCCAGTACTTC
CDR3 protein: CSVAGGEETQYF

clone size: -
J gene: TRBJ2-3
V gene: TRBV4-2
D gene: TRBD2
CDR3 DNA: TGTGCCAGCAGCCAACCGGGACTAGCGGGAGGGGCAGATACGCAGTATTTT
CDR3 protein: CASSQPGLAGGADTQYF

clone size: -
J gene: TRBJ1-1
V gene: TRBV5-1
D gene: -
CDR3 DNA: TGCGCCAGCAGCTTGAGCGTCCAAGGGTCTGAAGCTTTCTTT
CDR3 protein: CASSLSVQGSEAFF

clone size: -
J gene: TRBJ2-7
V gene: TRBV28
D gene: -
CDR3 DNA: TGTGCCAGCAGTTCTCAGGGTCCCTTTGAGCAGTACTTC
CDR3 protein: CASSSQGPFEQYF

clone size: -
J gene: TRBJ2-3
V gene: TRBV7-2
D gene: TRBD2
CDR3 DNA: TGTGCCAGCAGCTTAGGGGGACTAGCGGGAGGTCTTCCAGATACGCAGTATTTT
CDR3 protein: CASSLGGLAGGLPDTQYF

clone size: -
J gene: TRBJ2-7
V gene: TRBV6-5
D gene: TRBD2
CDR3 DNA: TGTGCCAGCAGTTACTCGAGAGCGGGAGGGCCGTTCGAGCAGTACTTC
CDR3 protein: CASSYSRAGGPFEQYF

clone size: -
J gene: TRBJ2-2
V gene: TRBV19
D gene: -
CDR3 DNA: TGTGCCAGTAGTATGGCCGGGGGCTTGACCGGGGAGCTGTTTTTT
CDR3 protein: CASSMAGGLTGELFF

clone size: -
J gene: TRBJ2-5
V gene: TRBV7-9
D gene: -
CDR3 DNA: TGTGCCAGCAGCCCCGACACCAACCAAGAGACCCAGTACTTC
CDR3 protein: CASSPDTNQETQYF

clone size: -
J gene: TRBJ1-1
V gene: TRBV5-1
D gene: -
CDR3 DNA: TGCGCCAGCAGCTTGACACCTACACCTCCTATCTCTGAAGCTTTCTTT
CDR3 protein: CASSLTPTPPISEAFF

clone size: -
J gene: TRBJ2-7
V gene: TRBV7-5
D gene: -
CDR3 DNA: TGTGTCAGAGAGCCGGGACAGGCTTACTACGAGCAGTACTTC
CDR3 protein: CVREPGQAYYEQYF

clone size: -
J gene: TRBJ2-2
V gene: TRBV5-1
D gene: TRBD2
CDR3 DNA: TGCGCCAGCAGCAGCCCGGGACTAGCGGGAGGTTCCGGGGAGCTGTTTTTT
CDR3 protein: CASSSPGLAGGSGELFF

clone size: -
J gene: TRBJ2-1
V gene: TRBV11-1
D gene: -
CDR3 DNA: TGTGCCAGCAGCTTATACAACTACTACAATGAGCAGTTCTTC
CDR3 protein: CASSLYNYYNEQFF

clone size: -
J gene: TRBJ2-5
V gene: TRBV18
D gene: -
CDR3 DNA: TGTGCCAGCTCCGGGGGACAAGCGGAGACCCAGTACTTC
CDR3 protein: CASSGGQAETQYF

clone size: once
J gene: TRBJ2-2
V gene: TRBV30
D gene: -
CDR3 DNA: TGTGCCTGGGGAGGGCAGGCCACCGGGGAGCTGTTTTTT
CDR3 protein: CAWGGQATGELFF

clone size: -
J gene: TRBJ2-7
V gene: TRBV2
D gene: -
CDR3 DNA: TGTGCCAGCAGTGAAGAACGTTGGGGGAAAAACTCCTACGAGCAGTACTTC
CDR3 protein: CASSEERWGKNSYEQYF

clone size: -
J gene: TRBJ2-7
V gene: TRBV5-1
D gene: TRBD1
CDR3 DNA: TGCGCCAGCAGCCAAGGACAGGAACTTGTCTCCTACGAGCAGTACTTC
CDR3 protein: CASSQGQELVSYEQYF

clone size: -
J gene: TRBJ1-2
V gene: TRBV19
D gene: TRBD1
CDR3 DNA: TGTGCCAGTAGCGATCCGGGACAGCCAACCTATGGCTACACCTTC
CDR3 protein: CASSDPGQPTYGYTF

clone size: -
J gene: TRBJ2-7
V gene: TRBV28
D gene: TRBD2
CDR3 DNA: TGTGCCAGCAGTTTGGGCGGCGGGGGCGAGCAGTACTTC
CDR3 protein: CASSLGGGGEQYF

clone size: -
J gene: TRBJ2-7
V gene: TRBV7-9
D gene: -
CDR3 DNA: TGTGCCAGCAGCTTCCGCGCGCCAGGGGGGAAGGACGAGCAGTACTTC
CDR3 protein: CASSFRAPGGKDEQYF

clone size: -
J gene: TRBJ2-1
V gene: TRBV11-1
D gene: TRBD2
CDR3 DNA: TGTGCCAGCAGCTTACGGGCTAGCGGCTCCTACAATGAGCAGTTCTTC
CDR3 protein: CASSLRASGSYNEQFF

clone size: -
J gene: TRBJ2-1
V gene: TRBV4-2
D gene: TRBD1
CDR3 DNA: TGTGCCAGCAGCCAACTCTCCGGGACAGGGGGCAATGAGCAGTTCTTC
CDR3 protein: CASSQLSGTGGNEQFF

clone size: -
J gene: TRBJ2-5
V gene: TRBV27
D gene: -
CDR3 DNA: TGTGCCAGCAGTTTAAGGGGCTCCTGGGAGACCCAGTACTTC
CDR3 protein: CASSLRGSWETQYF

clone size: once
J gene: TRBJ2-1
V gene: TRBV18
D gene: TRBD2
CDR3 DNA: TGTGCCAGCTCACCGGGAGGGCAGGGTGAGCAGTTCTTC
CDR3 protein: CASSPGGQGEQFF

clone size: few
J gene: TRBJ1-1
V gene: TRBV20-1
D gene: -
CDR3 DNA: TGCAGTGCTATTGACAGTGAAGCTTTCTTT
CDR3 protein: CSAIDSEAFF

clone size: -
J gene: TRBJ2-6
V gene: TRBV28
D gene: -
CDR3 DNA: TGTGCCAGCAGTTTCATGGGCTCTGGGGCCAACGTCCTGACTTTC
CDR3 protein: CASSFMGSGANVLTF

clone size: -
J gene: TRBJ2-4
V gene: TRBV9
D gene: -
CDR3 DNA: TGTGCCAGCAGCCCAGGCAGGGCCAAAAACATTCAGTACTTC
CDR3 protein: CASSPGRAKNIQYF

clone size: -
J gene: TRBJ2-1
V gene: TRBV5-1
D gene: TRBD2
CDR3 DNA: TGCGCCAGCAGCTTTCTAGCGGGAGGGACGAATGAGCAGTTCTTC
CDR3 protein: CASSFLAGGTNEQFF

clone size: -
J gene: TRBJ1-5
V gene: TRBV15
D gene: -
CDR3 DNA: TGTGCCACCAGCAGAGGAGACAGGTTCGGCAATCAGCCCCAGCATTTT
CDR3 protein: CATSRGDRFGNQPQHF